This T cell receptor (beta chain) was sequenced for a study of shared clonotypes between healthy human individuals. Trimming took off 1 base at V and 6 bases at J, with 11 bases between the two ends. CDR1 is SGHDT and CDR2 is YYEEEE in the germline V gene. The CDR3 is 14 residues long. The protocol was immunoSEQ multiplex PCR, while the TCRdb copy is restricted to in-frame clones and leaves out a portion. The sample lists about 980,000 clones, 76% occurring once. The sample comprised memory CD4+ T cells sorted from blood. The subset is: CD45RA-negative fraction. The chain links TRBV5-6 to TRBJ2-1; the D is unclear. The clonotype comes from a man between 18 and 29 years old in good health. The CDR3 DNA reads TGTGCCAGCAGCTTGCCTGGCACTTTCAATGAGCAGTTCTTC. As protein: CASSLPGTFNEQFF.